This TCR beta chain emerged from a study of early T cells in non-severe SARS-CoV-2 infection. Study summary: Sequencing was performed on bulk RNA from unsorted whole blood, leaving chains unpaired. Study findings and constraints: Clonotype matching in VDJdb favored anti-spike CD8 responses and did not capture private and CD4 specificities.

This clonotype has only a few counts. Its antigen remains unknown. The CDR3 covers 14 residues. V lost 4 bases, J lost 0 bases, and 9 bases lay in between. Germline CDR1 SEHNR, CDR2 FQNEAQ (reference sequence). Separate cDNA molecules each had unique molecular identifiers attached to them. TCRdb re-analysed the 5' RACE reads in MiXCR, keeping a single row per CDR3 protein. The table records about 89,000 distinct CDR3 sequences, roughly 15% of them present only once. The receptor was derived from an adult who was a healthcare worker with PCR-confirmed SARS-CoV-2 infection or an uninfected control (not recorded which). The chain combines TRBV7-9 with TRBJ1-1; D gene unclear. The specimen sequenced was whole blood. The CDR3 DNA follows: TGTGCCAGCAGCTCCCGGACTCTGAACACTGAAGCTTTCTTT. It is translated as CASSSRTLNTEAFF.